The following is a T cell receptor (beta chain) sequence with its context. The antigen remains undetermined. Additional DNA sequences in this sample encode the identical CDR3. This entry is derived from a study of beta chain features in type 1 diabetes. On the study more broadly: Patient and healthy donor groups were alike in age, gender and cell yields. The study's findings and limits: People with Type 1 diabetes carried modestly yet significantly shorter TCRB CDR3s in all four CD4+ subsets.

It was via CD45RO/CCR7/CD25/CD127/CD95/CD27 that CD4+ naive, central memory, regulatory and stem cell-like memory cells were sorted. Investigators reverse transcribed all isolated RNA, so they sequenced expressed TCRB transcripts. Using immunoSEQ multiplex PCR, the repertoire was profiled, and TCRdb retains in-frame clones only, with some absent. The profile shows hundreds of thousands of clones, 13% of them singletons. Input material: naive CD4+ T cells from blood. This sequence originates from a man aged 18 to 30 with type 1 diabetes.

CDR3 bases: TGCGCCAGCAGCCAAGATCGGGCAGGCCACGAGCAGTACTTC. It encodes CASSQDRAGHEQYF. The chain has TRBV4-1 and TRBJ2-7; no clear D gene. V lost 0 bases to trimming and J lost 5 bases, with 11 bases between them. The CDR3 has 14 amino acids. Per the germline V gene, CDR1 is MGHRA and CDR2 is YSYEKL.